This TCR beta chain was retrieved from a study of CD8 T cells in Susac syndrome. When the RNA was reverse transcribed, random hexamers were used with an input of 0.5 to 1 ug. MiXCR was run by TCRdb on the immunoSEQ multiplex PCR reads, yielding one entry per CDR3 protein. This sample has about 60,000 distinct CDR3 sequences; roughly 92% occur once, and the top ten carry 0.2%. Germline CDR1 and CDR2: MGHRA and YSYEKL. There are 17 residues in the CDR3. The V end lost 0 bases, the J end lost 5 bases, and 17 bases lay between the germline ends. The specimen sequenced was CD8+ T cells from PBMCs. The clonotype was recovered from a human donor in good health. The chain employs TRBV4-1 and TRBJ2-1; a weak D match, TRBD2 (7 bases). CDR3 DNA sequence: TGCGCCAGCAGCCAAGAGGCGGGGGCGTTCATTAACAATGAGCAGTTCTTC. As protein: CASSQEAGAFINNEQFF.